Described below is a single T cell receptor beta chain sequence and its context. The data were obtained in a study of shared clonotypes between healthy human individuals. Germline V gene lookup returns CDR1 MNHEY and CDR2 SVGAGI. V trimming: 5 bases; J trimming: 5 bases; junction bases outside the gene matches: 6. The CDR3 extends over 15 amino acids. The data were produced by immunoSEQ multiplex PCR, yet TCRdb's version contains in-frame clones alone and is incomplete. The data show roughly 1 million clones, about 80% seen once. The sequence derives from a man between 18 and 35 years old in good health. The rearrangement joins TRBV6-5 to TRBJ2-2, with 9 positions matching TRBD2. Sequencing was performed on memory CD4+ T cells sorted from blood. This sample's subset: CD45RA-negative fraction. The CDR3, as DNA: TGTGCCAGCAGTGTTAGCGGGAGTGGGACCGGGGAGCTGTTTTTT. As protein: CASSVSGSGTGELFF.